These 22 T cell receptor beta chains came from one sample sequenced in a study of cytomegalovirus exposure and HLA in healthy donors. The PCR used 60 Vbeta and 13 Jbeta primers. Generated by immunoSEQ multiplex PCR, the TCRdb table keeps only in-frame clones and is missing some. Of about 69,000 clones in the sample, roughly 71% are singletons; the top ten hold roughly 11%. Material for sequencing was PBMCs. The receptor source for this set is a woman aged 55-69 years in good health and CMV-seropositive.

This clone has a single count. The chain is built from TRBV5-1 and TRBJ1-6, with unresolved D. Per germline, CDR1 SGHRS and CDR2 YFSETQ. There are 13 residues in the CDR3. The germline V and J ends were trimmed by 0 bases and 11 bases, with 9 bases remaining between them. The CDR3 DNA sequence: TGCGCCAGCAGCTTGGAGGAGAAAGCACCCCTCCACTTT. The encoded protein is CASSLEEKAPLHF.

The chain recombines TRBV2 with TRBJ2-5; 8 bases align to TRBD2. The CDR3 contains 13 residues. Germline V gives CDR1 SNHLY, CDR2 FYNNEI. V lost 4 bases to trimming and J lost 4 bases; unmatched junction nucleotides: 2. The DNA for the CDR3 is TGTGCCAGCAGTGCACTAGCGGTAGAGACCCAGTACTTC. Its protein product is CASSALAVETQYF.

This clone was detected only once. The chain links TRBV9 to TRBJ2-3; D not resolved. V was trimmed by 4 bases and J by 1 base, leaving 10 bases between them. The CDR3 extends over 14 amino acids. From germline, CDR1 is SGDLS and CDR2 YYNGEE. CDR3 sequence (DNA): TGTGCCAGCAGCTCACGACTCGGCACAGATACGCAGTATTTT. Translation: CASSSRLGTDTQYF. Full variable domain (missing parts from reference TRBV9 and TRBJ2-3): DSGVTQTPKHLITATGQRVTLRCSPRSGDLSVYWYQQSLDQGLQFLIQYYNGEERAKGNILERFSAQQFPDLHSELNLSSLELGDSALYFCASSSRLGTDTQYFGPGTRLTVL.

This clone has just a few counts. The chain couples TRBV5-1 to TRBJ1-4; D is unclear. Trimming pared 0 bases from V and 7 bases from J, leaving 16 bases between. This CDR3 has 16 amino acids. Per the germline V gene, CDR1 is SGHRS and CDR2 is YFSETQ. CDR3 nucleotide sequence: TGCGCCAGCAGCTTGGACACTTGGGAGGGTATTGAAAAACTGTTTTTT. Its protein is CASSLDTWEGIEKLFF. Full variable domain (outside the CDR3, taken from reference TRBV5-1 and TRBJ1-4): KAGVTQTPRYLIKTRGQQVTLSCSPISGHRSVSWYQQTPGQGLQFLFEYFSETQRNKGNFPGRFSGRQFSNSRSEMNVSTLELGDSALYLCASSLDTWEGIEKLFFGSGTQLSVL.

In DNA, the CDR3 is TGCGCCAGCAGCCAACTGACAGGGCCAAACTATGGCTACACCTTC. It translates to CASSQLTGPNYGYTF. The chain recombines TRBV4-1 with TRBJ1-2, with TRBD1 matching 7 bases. Losses at the gene ends were 2 bases for V and 2 bases for J; bases not matched to a gene: 5. CDR1 is MGHRA, CDR2 YSYEKL, per germline. This CDR3 comprises 15 residues.

This chain joins TRBV7-2 and TRBJ1-3; 7 bases are a match to TRBD1. Unmatched junction bases numbered 3, after V lost 1 base and J lost 3 bases. This CDR3 has 15 amino acids. The germline CDR1 and CDR2 sequences are SGHTA and FQGNSA. The CDR3 nucleotides read TGTGCCAGCAGCTTAGAGGGGGCAAGTGGAAACACCATATATTTT. It yields the protein CASSLEGASGNTIYF. The whole variable domain, filled in from reference TRBV7-2 and TRBJ1-3, reads GAGVSQSPSNKVTEKGKDVELRCDPISGHTALYWYRQSLGQGLEFLIYFQGNSAPDKSGLPSDRFSAERTGGSVSTLTIQRTQQEDSAVYLCASSLEGASGNTIYFGEGSWLTVV.

The V and J genes are TRBV5-1 and TRBJ1-2; D remains unclear. The germline CDR1 and CDR2 sequences are SGHRS and YFSETQ. CDR3 length equals 12 residues. V was cut by 4 bases and J by 3 bases, with 7 bases left in between. The CDR3 DNA reads TGCGCCAGCAGCGGCGGGCACTATGGCTACACCTTC. It translates to CASSGGHYGYTF.

The CDR3 is CASSDRGGLNTEAFF. The CDR3 DNA reads TGTGCCAGCAGCGACAGGGGGGGTTTGAACACTGAAGCTTTCTTT. This sequence joins TRBV5-6 and TRBJ1-1; 9 positions match TRBD1. The CDR3 loop spans 15 amino acids. Germline V gene data show CDR1 as SGHDT and CDR2 as YYEEEE. V dropped 4 bases and J dropped 0; count of bases not matched to a gene: 4.

The chain has TRBV4-1 and TRBJ2-1, with D perhaps matching TRBD1 (5 bases). In germline, CDR1 is MGHRA, CDR2 YSYEKL. The CDR3 has 14 amino acids. Between the trimmed V and J ends, which lost 3 bases and 7 bases, there was a span of 13 bases. In DNA, the CDR3 is TGCGCCAGCAGCCACAGGGTGGCCGCGAATGAGCAGTTCTTC. It codes for CASSHRVAANEQFF.

The V and J genes are TRBV10-3 and TRBJ2-5; 7 bases map to TRBD1. The V and J ends lost 2 bases and 2 bases, in that order; junction bases with no gene match: 5. This CDR3 region has 15 residues. Per germline, CDR1 ENHRY and CDR2 SYGVKD. The CDR3 coding sequence is TGTGCCATCAGTGAGCCGGGGACAGTGCAAGAGACCCAGTACTTC. This gives the protein CAISEPGTVQETQYF.

The chain employs TRBV19 and TRBJ1-1, with 8 bases lining up with TRBD1. The length of the CDR3 is 15 residues. Per the germline V gene, CDR1 is LNHDA and CDR2 is SQIVND (reference sequence). Germline trimming cut 3 bases from V and 0 bases from J; bases unmatched to any gene: 3. For the CDR3, the DNA is TGTGCCAGTAGTATCAGGGGGCCTATGAACACTGAAGCTTTCTTT. Its translation: CASSIRGPMNTEAFF.

This clone has only a few counts. V gene TRBV7-2 combines with J gene TRBJ2-7; D is uncertain. CDR3 length: 15 residues. The germline CDR1 and CDR2 sequences are SGHTA and FQGNSA. V was trimmed by 4 bases and J by 2 bases, leaving 15 bases between them. In DNA, the CDR3 is TGTGCCAGCAGCTCCTCGACATCCAATACCTACGAGCAGTACTTC. Translated, it gives CASSSSTSNTYEQYF.

This sequence joins TRBV25-1 and TRBJ2-5, with D possibly matching TRBD2 (6 bases). Germline CDR1 and CDR2: MGHDK and SYGVNS. This CDR3 comprises 13 residues. Trimming took off 4 bases at V and 7 bases at J, with 13 bases between the two ends. This CDR3 is CASSGEVTGTQYF. The CDR3 coding sequence is TGTGCCAGCAGTGGGGAGGTTACTGGGACCCAGTACTTC.

The chain joins TRBV10-1 to TRBJ1-6; 10 positions agree with TRBD1. Germline assignment: CDR1 WNHNN and CDR2 SYGVQD (reference sequence). The CDR3 is made up of 15 amino acids. V was pared by 3 bases and J by 6 bases, with 2 bases of the junction left unmatched. This CDR3 is CASSEWTGGNSPLHF. The CDR3 region has the DNA TGCGCCAGCAGTGAATGGACAGGGGGTAATTCACCCCTCCACTTT.

V usage is TRBV5-4 and J usage is TRBJ2-3; 13 bases align to TRBD2. The CDR3 is made up of 17 amino acids. Germline V gene data show CDR1 as SGHNT and CDR2 as YYREEE (reference sequence). Germline trimming cut 4 bases from V and 4 bases from J; bases unmatched to any gene: 9. CDR3 amino acids: CASSPSRLAGGPDTQYF. The CDR3 coding sequence is TGTGCCAGCAGCCCCTCCCGACTAGCGGGGGGTCCAGATACGCAGTATTTT.

J is TRBJ2-7 and V is TRBV7-8, with TRBD2 as a possible D gene (6 bases). CDR3 size: 16 residues. The V gene's germline CDR1 is SGHVS and CDR2 FQNEAQ. Trimming removed 2 bases at V and 7 bases at J, with 21 bases between. CDR3: CASSLLPGLTSGEQYF. DNA of the CDR3: TGTGCCAGCAGCTTATTGCCGGGACTGACTTCGGGGGAGCAGTACTTC.

The J gene is TRBJ2-1, the V gene TRBV29-1; D may be TRBD1 (7 bases). Germline V gene sequence: CDR1 SQVTM, CDR2 ANQGSEA. Trimming left V 7 bases short and J 3 bases short, with 10 bases between. The CDR3 loop spans 12 amino acids. DNA for the CDR3: TGCAGCGGGGGGGACAGCTACAATGAGCAGTTCTTC. This encodes CSGGDSYNEQFF.

The chain combines TRBV5-1 with TRBJ2-3, with D possibly TRBD1 on 5 matching bases. V was clipped by 4 bases and J by 4 bases, with 10 bases between them. CDR3 length: 13 amino acids. Germline values: CDR1 SGHRS, CDR2 YFSETQ. CDR3 sequence: CASSSEGADTQYF. For the CDR3, the DNA is TGCGCCAGCAGCAGTGAAGGGGCAGATACGCAGTATTTT.

This clone appeared once. This chain connects TRBV5-1 to TRBJ2-2, with D tentatively TRBD2 (6 bases). The germline gives CDR1 SGHRS, CDR2 YFSETQ. The CDR3 has 15 residues. V lost 6 bases to trimming and J lost 4 bases, with 16 bases between them. The CDR3 loop is CASTRERGGTGELFF. CDR3 DNA: TGCGCCAGCACCCGGGAGAGAGGAGGCACCGGGGAGCTGTTTTTT.

The V and J genes are TRBV28 and TRBJ1-3, with D possibly TRBD1 on 5 matching bases. V was cut by 7 bases and J by 4 bases, with 11 bases left in between. Germline V gene lookup returns CDR1 MDHEN and CDR2 SYDVKM. The CDR3 sequence is 13 residues long. Here the CDR3 DNA reads TGTGCCAGCAAGACAGCGATGGGAAACACCATATATTTT. This sequence encodes CASKTAMGNTIYF.

The J gene is TRBJ1-5, the V gene TRBV2, with a weak D call TRBD1 (6 bases). CDR3 length: 15 amino acids. CDR1 and CDR2 (germline): SNHLY, FYNNEI. Trimming cost V 7 bases and J 2 bases, with 15 bases left between them. CDR3 in amino acids: CASTGGRQGNQPQHF. DNA for the CDR3: TGTGCCAGCACCGGAGGAAGACAGGGCAATCAGCCCCAGCATTTT.

The rearrangement links TRBV5-1 to TRBJ2-1; tentatively, D is TRBD1 (6 bases). The length of the CDR3 is 13 residues. V lost 5 bases to trimming and J lost 9 bases, with 15 bases between them. Per the germline V gene, CDR1 is SGHRS and CDR2 is YFSETQ. Written as DNA, the CDR3 is TGCGCCAGCAGAACAGGGCTGGGCGGTGAGCAGTTCTTC. Translated: CASRTGLGGEQFF.